This entry lists 10 T cell receptor beta chains sequenced from one sample in a study of T cell repertoires in cytomegalovirus infection. TCRdb re-called the reads through MiXCR, storing one row per CDR3 protein. This sample has some 180,000 distinct CDR3 sequences, with roughly 15% found just once. Material: CD8+ T cells from PBMCs. The receptors shown here come from a human donor in good health (CMV status not recorded). Some clones in this sample may be carry-over from other donors' samples.

This clonotype was seen more than once but under ten times. V usage is TRBV11-1 and J usage is TRBJ2-1; D is uncertain. V shed 3 bases and J shed 7 bases, with 7 bases lying between them. Germline V gene sequence: CDR1 SGHAT, CDR2 FQDESV (reference sequence). CDR3 length: 12 residues. The CDR3 DNA reads as TGTGCCAGCAGCTTGCCCCCAAATGAGCAGTTCTTC. Amino acids: CASSLPPNEQFF.

In this sample, this clonotype turned up a few times. This chain connects TRBV7-9 to TRBJ1-5; perhaps TRBD1 as D (5 bases). V was pared by 1 base and J by 6 bases, with 13 bases between. Germline CDR1 and CDR2: SEHNR and FQNEAQ (reference sequence). The CDR3 length is 15 residues. The CDR3 here is CASSLGQGSVQPQHF. DNA of the CDR3: TGTGCCAGCAGCTTAGGGCAGGGCTCGGTTCAGCCCCAGCATTTT.

In this sample, this clonotype turned up a few times. The CDR3 coding sequence is TGTGCCAGCATTGACTGGGGCAGGGGTAGAGACGAGCAGTACTTC. This sequence encodes CASIDWGRGRDEQYF. The chain combines TRBV6-5 with TRBJ2-7, with D possibly TRBD1 on 6 matching bases. The CDR3 contains 15 residues. Trimming took off 7 bases at V and 5 bases at J, with 21 bases between the two ends. The germline V gene has CDR1 MNHEY and CDR2 SVGAGI.

V usage is TRBV7-6 and J usage is TRBJ1-1; 8 nucleotides agree with TRBD1. The V gene's germline CDR1 is SGHVS and CDR2 FNYEAQ. The CDR3 is made up of 15 amino acids. The V and J ends lost 5 bases and 1 base, in that order; junction bases with no gene match: 6. Here the CDR3 DNA reads TGTGCCAGCAGCCCTGGGACAGGTGGGAACACTGAAGCTTTCTTT. This codes for CASSPGTGGNTEAFF.

This clonotype was detected a few times. This chain links TRBV28 with TRBJ2-3; TRBD2 agrees at 9 bases. V was clipped by 10 bases and J by 4 bases; unmatched bases: 3. Germline loops: CDR1 MDHEN, CDR2 SYDVKM. The CDR3 runs to 12 residues. Written as DNA, the CDR3 is TGTGCCACGCGGGGGGGGCCAGATACGCAGTATTTT. This encodes CATRGGPDTQYF.

The rearrangement uses TRBV7-6 and TRBJ2-1; 10 bases map to TRBD2. This CDR3 has 15 amino acids. The V segment lost 8 bases and the J segment 5 bases; nucleotides outside the gene matches: 9. Germline V gene sequence: CDR1 SGHVS, CDR2 FNYEAQ. CDR3 sequence reads: CASGVAGGGDNEQFF. The CDR3, as DNA: TGTGCCAGCGGGGTAGCGGGGGGCGGCGACAATGAGCAGTTCTTC. Full variable domain (rest looked up from reference TRBV7-6 and TRBJ2-1): GAGVSQSPRYKVTKRGQDVALRCDPISGHVSLYWYRQALGQGPEFLTYFNYEAQQDKSGLPNDRFSAERPEGSISTLTIQRTEQRDSAMYRCASGVAGGGDNEQFFGPGTRLTVL.

This clonotype turned up a few times. A read error may produce the germline difference seen at one junction end. This chain joins TRBV7-2 and TRBJ2-3, with TRBD2 matching 10 bases. This CDR3 is 12 amino acids long. The germline V gene has CDR1 SGHTA and CDR2 FQGNSA. CDR3 nucleotides: TGTGCCAGCAGCCCTCAGCGGGGGGGCCCGAATTTT. Protein sequence: CASSPQRGGPNF.

The chain combines TRBV15 with TRBJ2-7; TRBD2 matches 7 bases. CDR3 length equals 17 residues. V shed 2 bases, J shed 4 bases, and the junction held 14 bases outside the gene matches. From germline, CDR1 is LNHNV and CDR2 YYDKDF (reference sequence). Written as DNA, the CDR3 is TGTGCCACCAGCAGACCTAGACTAGCAGACGGGAGATACGAGCAGTACTTC. This gives the protein CATSRPRLADGRYEQYF.

This clonotype occurred a few times. The chain employs TRBV29-1 and TRBJ2-1; 8 bases are shared with TRBD2. V lost 2 bases and J lost 2; bases outside the gene matches: 11. Germline CDR1 and CDR2: SQVTM and ANQGSEA. There are 17 residues in the CDR3. The CDR3 DNA reads as TGCAGCGTTGAAATTAAGGTTAGCGGGGATACCTACAATGAGCAGTTCTTC. Residues: CSVEIKVSGDTYNEQFF.

This chain links TRBV28 with TRBJ2-3; possible D gene TRBD1, 5 bases. The CDR3 sequence is 13 residues long. V dropped 1 base and J dropped 5 bases, with 7 bases sitting between them. Germline values: CDR1 MDHEN, CDR2 SYDVKM. CDR3 sequence (DNA): TGTGCCAGCAGTTTATTAGGGGAAGATACGCAGTATTTT. Amino acids: CASSLLGEDTQYF.